This T cell receptor (beta chain) was sequenced for a study of T cell clones after liver transplantation. As for the study in general: Post-transplant blood was tracked for graft-donor-reactive T cell clones identified in a pre-transplant mixed lymphocyte reaction.

TCRdb's copy holds only in-frame clones and misses some; the assay was immunoSEQ multiplex PCR. The top ten hold 9.5% to 10% of the sample, which has about 51,000 clones, roughly 74% seen once. The sample here was CD4+ T cells from blood, taken approximately 52 months after liver transplant. The receptor comes from a human patient who received a liver transplant. Some of these T cells may belong to the graft donor.

The CDR3 coding sequence is TGTGCCAGCACCAGGACAGGGGATAGGACCCAGCCCCAGCATTTT. This translates into CASTRTGDRTQPQHF. J is TRBJ1-5 and V is TRBV7-2; 9 bases agree with TRBD1. The germline CDR1 and CDR2 sequences are SGHTA and FQGNSA. CDR3 size: 15 residues. The V and J ends lost 7 bases and 7 bases, in that order; junction bases with no gene match: 11.